The 19 T cell receptor beta chains listed next were all sequenced from one sample in a study of blood T cell repertoires in COVID-19. The table came from immunoSEQ multiplex PCR; TCRdb's copy has only in-frame clones and leaves some out. Counted here are about 260,000 clones, around nine tenths occurring once; the ten biggest clones make up approximately 9.4%. Sequences were obtained from peripheral blood. The receptors come from a middle-aged man who had recovered from COVID-19.

Only one count was recorded for this clone. The chain employs TRBV4-2 and TRBJ1-2, with 7 nucleotides matching TRBD1. The length of the CDR3 is 15 residues. Trimming at V came to 0 bases and at J to 4 bases, leaving 5 bases not matched to a gene. The germline gives CDR1 LGHNA, CDR2 YNFKEQ. The CDR3, as DNA: TGTGCCAGCAGCCAAGAACAGGGGACCAGCTATGGCTACACCTTC. Protein product: CASSQEQGTSYGYTF.

This chain joins TRBV29-1 and TRBJ1-5; D is unclear. Germline CDR1 SQVTM, CDR2 ANQGSEA. The V and J ends lost 4 bases and 2 bases respectively, with 9 bases between them. The CDR3 totals 13 residues. The CDR3 DNA follows: TGCAGCGTTGCCGACGGGGGCAATCAGCCCCAGCATTTT. Translation gives CSVADGGNQPQHF.

The rearrangement joins TRBV12-5 to TRBJ1-5, with D possibly TRBD1 on 5 matching bases. This CDR3 is built from 13 residues. From germline, CDR1 is LGHNT and CDR2 FRNRAP. The ends were cut back, 7 bases at V and 9 bases at J, with 16 bases in the middle. The CDR3 is CASEAVGGSPQHF. The CDR3 DNA sequence: TGTGCTAGTGAGGCTGTCGGGGGATCGCCCCAGCATTTT.

The chain links TRBV3-1 (or the pseudogene TRBV3-2) to TRBJ1-2; 7 bases are shared with TRBD1. This CDR3 is 13 amino acids long. Trimming at V came to 2 bases and at J to 4 bases, leaving 1 base not matched to a gene. Per germline, CDR1 LGHDT and CDR2 YNNKEL (reference sequence). The CDR3 loop is CASSQRTGYGYTF. The CDR3 DNA sequence: TGTGCCAGCAGCCAAAGGACAGGCTATGGCTACACCTTC.

The V gene is TRBV6-2 or TRBV6-3, the J gene TRBJ1-1; tentatively, D is TRBD1 (6 bases). V was clipped by 3 bases and J by 5 bases, with 13 bases between them. CDR3 length: 14 amino acids. Per the germline V gene, CDR1 is MNHEY and CDR2 is SVGEGT. The CDR3 loop is CASSYAQGLTEAFF. The CDR3 coding sequence is TGTGCCAGCAGTTATGCACAGGGCTTAACTGAAGCTTTCTTT.

The V call is TRBV10-2, the J call TRBJ1-2, with 7 bases lining up with TRBD1. With V trimmed by 3 bases and J by 3 bases, 4 bases remained unmatched. The V gene's germline CDR1 is WSHSY and CDR2 SAAADI. The CDR3 is 14 amino acids. The CDR3 is CASSDFGTDYGYTF. CDR3 coding DNA: TGCGCCAGCAGTGACTTTGGGACAGACTATGGCTACACCTTC.

The gene calls are TRBV6-4 and TRBJ1-1; TRBD1 might be the D (6 bases). CDR3 size: 16 residues. In germline, CDR1 is MRHNA, CDR2 SNTAGT. The V gene lost 7 bases and the J gene lost 1 base, with 19 bases spanning the gap. CDR3 nucleotide sequence: TGTGCCAGCAAGACCGAGGGGGAACTGGCGAACACTGAAGCTTTCTTT. Translation gives CASKTEGELANTEAFF.

This chain connects TRBV30 to TRBJ1-2; 9 positions match TRBD1. CDR3 length: 15 residues. The germline gives CDR1 GTSNPN, CDR2 SVGIG (reference sequence). J lost 6 bases, V lost 2 bases, and 10 bases had no gene match. DNA for the CDR3: TGTGCCTGGAGTACCGCCGGACAGGGGAGTAATGGCTACACCTTC. It codes for CAWSTAGQGSNGYTF.

The gene calls are TRBV3-1 (or the pseudogene TRBV3-2) and TRBJ1-2, with TRBD1 matching 9 bases. Germline values: CDR1 LGHDT, CDR2 YNNKEL (reference sequence). The CDR3 loop spans 16 amino acids. Trimming took 2 bases from V and 2 from J; bases not matched to a gene: 6. CDR3 nucleotide sequence: TGTGCCAGCAGCCAAAGAACCGGGACAGGGAACTATGGCTACACCTTC. Its protein is CASSQRTGTGNYGYTF.

V is TRBV4-2 and J is TRBJ1-5; TRBD1 aligns across 7 bases. The CDR3 is made up of 19 amino acids. Germline CDR1 reads LGHNA; CDR2 reads YNFKEQ. Unmatched junction bases numbered 11, after V lost 0 bases and J lost 0 bases. CDR3 loop: CASSQDRGGQLSSNQPQHF. In nucleotides, the CDR3 is TGTGCCAGCAGCCAAGATCGGGGGGGACAGTTATCTAGCAATCAGCCCCAGCATTTT.

The chain recombines TRBV7-2 with TRBJ2-7, with TRBD1 matching over 8 bases. V lost 4 bases and J lost 5; bases outside the gene matches: 4. Germline CDR1 is SGHTA and CDR2 is FQGNSA. This CDR3 is 13 amino acids long. CDR3 DNA: TGTGCCAGCAGCTCGGACAGGGTAGACGAGCAGTACTTC. It specifies CASSSDRVDEQYF.

This clone was counted between two and nine times. The gene calls are TRBV10-3 and TRBJ2-1, with TRBD2 matching 9 bases. Germline values: CDR1 ENHRY, CDR2 SYGVKD. J lost 7 bases, V lost 5 bases, and 9 bases had no gene match. The CDR3 loop spans 15 amino acids. The CDR3 DNA follows: TGTGCCATCAGTAGACCAGCGGGAGGAGGGAATGAGCAGTTCTTC. Its translation: CAISRPAGGGNEQFF.

This clone has a handful of counts. The chain couples TRBV28 to TRBJ2-5; D is unclear. CDR1 and CDR2 (germline): MDHEN, SYDVKM. The CDR3 loop spans 11 amino acids. Trimming took 5 bases from V and 5 from J, leaving 6 bases between them. CDR3 loop: CASSRSETQYF. The CDR3 DNA reads TGTGCCAGCAGTCGGTCGGAGACCCAGTACTTC.

The rearrangement uses TRBV18 and TRBJ2-5; 7 positions agree with TRBD1. Unmatched junction bases numbered 15, after V lost 6 bases and J lost 5 bases. CDR3 length: 16 residues. Germline-derived CDR1 and CDR2 are KGHSH and LQKENI. The DNA for the CDR3 is TGTGCCAGCTCCCACAGGGGCCGCGGCGTGGGGGAGACCCAGTACTTC. Its protein product is CASSHRGRGVGETQYF.

Only a few counts were recorded for this clone. Other nucleotide sequences from this sample produce the same CDR3. This rearrangement joins TRBV19 to TRBJ1-2, with D possibly TRBD1 on 5 matching bases. The germline V and J ends were trimmed by 1 base and 0 bases, with 9 bases remaining between them. Germline lookup yields CDR1 LNHDA and CDR2 SQIVND (reference sequence). This CDR3 has 15 residues. The CDR3, as DNA: TGTGCCAGTAGTATAGTCGCGACAGCTAACTATGGCTACACCTTC. This gives the protein CASSIVATANYGYTF.

The CDR3 nucleotides read TGTGCCAGCAGTCAGGGGCCCCTTTATGGCTACACCTTC. Protein: CASSQGPLYGYTF. The V call is TRBV6-5, the J call TRBJ1-2; a possible D gene is TRBD1 (6 bases). The CDR3 is made up of 13 amino acids. Trimming shortened V by 5 bases and J by 5 bases, and 12 bases separated the two germline ends. Germline V gives CDR1 MNHEY, CDR2 SVGAGI.

The rearrangement joins TRBV21-1 to TRBJ1-1. TRBV21-1 is flagged as a pseudogene. The CDR3 is 12 amino acids. The CDR3 bases are TGTGCCAGCAGCAAAAGGAGGACTGAAGCTTTCTTT. Translating it yields CASSKRRTEAFF.

This sequence joins TRBV5-1 and TRBJ2-3; 13 bases are shared with TRBD2. The CDR3 covers 17 residues. Looked up from germline, CDR1 is SGHRS and CDR2 is YFSETQ. Trimming removed 2 bases from V and 5 bases from J; junction bases left unmatched: 8. The CDR3 DNA reads as TGCGCCAGCAGCTTCCTTGGACTAGCGGGAGAAGGAGATACGCAGTATTTT. This sequence encodes CASSFLGLAGEGDTQYF.

The chain carries TRBV6-5 and TRBJ2-3, with TRBD2 matching 8 bases. The germline V gene has CDR1 MNHEY and CDR2 SVGAGI. This CDR3 region has 15 residues. The trim removed 8 bases at V and 1 base at J, leaving 8 bases unmatched. CDR3 residues: CASGGLREGTDTQYF. The CDR3 region has the DNA TGTGCCAGCGGGGGTTTGCGGGAGGGCACAGATACGCAGTATTTT.